This TCR beta chain was documented in a study of T cells in women clearing cervical HPV infection. In regard to this clone: The read is 3 residues too short to cover the CDR3 end, so that end is filled in from the germline J gene.

The CDR3 is 14 amino acids. V gave up 0 bases and J gave up 3 bases; unmatched junction bases: 4. Germline V gene lookup returns CDR1 DFQATT and CDR2 SNEGSKA (reference sequence). Here immunoSEQ multiplex PCR was the method, and the copy in TCRdb shows in-frame clones only, minus some. The table for this sample gives 42,000 or so clones. The material sequenced was blood buffy coat. The chain combines TRBV20-1 with TRBJ1-2, with 7 positions matching TRBD1. The receptor was derived from a woman between 18 and 70 years old with a cervical HPV16 infection that either progressed to CIN3+ or cleared (not recorded which). CDR3 protein: CSAREGQTYYGYTF. The CDR3 bases that were read are TGCAGTGCTAGAGAGGGACAGACATACTATGGC.